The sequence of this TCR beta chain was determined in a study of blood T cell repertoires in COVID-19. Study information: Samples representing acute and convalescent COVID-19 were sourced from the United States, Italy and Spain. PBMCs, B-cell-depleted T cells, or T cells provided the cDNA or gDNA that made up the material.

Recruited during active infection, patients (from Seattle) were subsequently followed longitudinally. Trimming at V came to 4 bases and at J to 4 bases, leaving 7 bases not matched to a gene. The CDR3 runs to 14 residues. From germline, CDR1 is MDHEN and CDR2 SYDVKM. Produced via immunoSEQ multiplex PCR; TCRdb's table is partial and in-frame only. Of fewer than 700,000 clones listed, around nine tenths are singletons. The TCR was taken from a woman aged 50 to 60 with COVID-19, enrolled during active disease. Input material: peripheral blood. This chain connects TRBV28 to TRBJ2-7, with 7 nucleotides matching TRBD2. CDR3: CASSSGRQAYEQYF. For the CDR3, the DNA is TGTGCCAGCAGTTCCGGGAGGCAGGCATACGAGCAGTACTTC.